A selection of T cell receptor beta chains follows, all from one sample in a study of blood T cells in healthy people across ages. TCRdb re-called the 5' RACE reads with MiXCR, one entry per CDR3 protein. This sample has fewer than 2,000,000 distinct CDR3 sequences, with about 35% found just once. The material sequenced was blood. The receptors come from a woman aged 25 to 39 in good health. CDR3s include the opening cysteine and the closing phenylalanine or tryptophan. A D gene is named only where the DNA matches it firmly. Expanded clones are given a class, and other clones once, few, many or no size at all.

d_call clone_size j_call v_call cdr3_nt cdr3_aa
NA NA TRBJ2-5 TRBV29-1 TGCAGCGTTGAAGACAGGCTCCACGACGGAGAGACCCAGTACTTC CSVEDRLHDGETQYF
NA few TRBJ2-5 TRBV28 TGTACCAGCAGACACGGAGGGAGTTCAGAGACCCAGTACTTC CTSRHGGSSETQYF
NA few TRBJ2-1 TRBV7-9 TGTGCCAGCGTAGCGCGCAGCTCCTACAATGAGCAGTTCTTC CASVARSSYNEQFF
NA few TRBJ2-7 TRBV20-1 TGCAGTGCCCCAAGGATCGGGCTCTCGCTCGGCTACGAGCAGTACTTC CSAPRIGLSLGYEQYF
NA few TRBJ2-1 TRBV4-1 TGCGCCAGCAGCATCCGGGGTCGGGAGTTCTTC CASSIRGREFF
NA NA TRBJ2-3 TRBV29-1 TGCAGCGTGCCCCCCGGGGGTAAAAGCACAGATACGCAGTATTTT CSVPPGGKSTDTQYF
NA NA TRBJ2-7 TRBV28 TGTGCCAGCAGTTTATACATTACAGCCTACGAGCAGTACTTC CASSLYITAYEQYF
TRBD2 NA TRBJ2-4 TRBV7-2 TGTGCCTGCAGCTTAGCCGGGACTAGCGGGAGGGTGGGCATTCAGTACTTC CACSLAGTSGRVGIQYF
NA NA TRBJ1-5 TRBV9 TGTGCCAGCAGCCGCTGGGCCAGCAATCAGCCCCAGCATTTT CASSRWASNQPQHF
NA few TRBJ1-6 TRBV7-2 TGTGCCAGCAGCTTAGTCAGGAATAATTCACCCCTCCACTTT CASSLVRNNSPLHF
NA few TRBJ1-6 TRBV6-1 TGTGCCAGCAGTGGAAGAACCCGGACAGCCTATAATTCACCCCTCCACTTT CASSGRTRTAYNSPLHF
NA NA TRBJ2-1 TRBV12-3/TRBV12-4 TGTGCCTGCAGCTCAGGTTTACGGGATGAGCAGTTCTTC CACSSGLRDEQFF
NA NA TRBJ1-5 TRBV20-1 TGCAGTGCTAGAGATCGAGCCGGGAGTTATAGCAATCAGCCCCAGCATTTT CSARDRAGSYSNQPQHF
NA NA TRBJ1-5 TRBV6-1 TGTGCCAGCAGTGAACCCTCGCAGGGCGCTAGCTTGGGTAATCAGCCCCAGCATTTT CASSEPSQGASLGNQPQHF
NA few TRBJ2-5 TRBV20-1 TGCAGTGCCATTTGGGAGGCGGGGGAGACCCAGTACTTC CSAIWEAGETQYF
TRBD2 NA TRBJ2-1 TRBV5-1 TGCGCCAGCAGCCCCATAGCTAGCGGGGACCGCTACAATGAGCAGTTCTTC CASSPIASGDRYNEQFF
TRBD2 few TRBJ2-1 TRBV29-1 TGCAGCGTTGAAGAGCCTCAAGTGGGACTAGCGGGAGGAAAAAATGAGCAGTTCTTC CSVEEPQVGLAGGKNEQFF
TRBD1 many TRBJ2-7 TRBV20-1 TGCAGTGCCATCATATCCGGGACAGGGGCCCCCTTCGAGCAGTACTTC CSAIISGTGAPFEQYF
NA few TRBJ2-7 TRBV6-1 TGTGCCAGCAGTGATTGGAAAGGGGGGACTTACGAGCAGTACTTC CASSDWKGGTYEQYF
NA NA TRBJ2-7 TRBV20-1 TGCAGTGCTAGTCCGGGGGGCGGGAGCTCCTACGGGCAGTACTTC CSASPGGGSSYGQYF
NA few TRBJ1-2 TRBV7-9 TGTGCCAGCAGCTTAGGCAACGGCTATGGCTACACCTTC CASSLGNGYGYTF
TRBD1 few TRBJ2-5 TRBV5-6 TGTGCCAGCAGAGCGACAGGGGGCGCGGTACTAGAGACCCAGTACTTC CASRATGGAVLETQYF
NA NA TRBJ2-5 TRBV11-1 TGTGCCAGCAGCTTAGGGGGGAGTAGCTCCACCAAAGAGACCCAGTACTTC CASSLGGSSSTKETQYF
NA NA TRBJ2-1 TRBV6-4 TGTGCCAGCAGTGACTTTAGGGACAATGAGCAGTTCTTC CASSDFRDNEQFF
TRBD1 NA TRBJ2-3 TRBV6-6 TGTGCCAGCAGTTACACAAGGGGACAGGGGGAGACAGATACGCAGTATTTT CASSYTRGQGETDTQYF
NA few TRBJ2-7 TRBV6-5 TGTGCCAGCTCCCGGGCCCGACTCTACGAGCAGTACTTC CASSRARLYEQYF
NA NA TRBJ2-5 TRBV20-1 TGCAGTGCTAGAGTACCTGGAAGGCAAGAGACCCAGTACTTC CSARVPGRQETQYF
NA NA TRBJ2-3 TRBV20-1 TGCAGTGCTGGAGGAGAGTTCCCCCCCGATACGCAGTATTTT CSAGGEFPPDTQYF
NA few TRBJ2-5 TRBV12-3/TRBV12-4 TGTGCCAGCAGTCCCGAGGGGGTGACCCAGTACTTC CASSPEGVTQYF
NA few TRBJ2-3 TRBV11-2 TGTGCCAGCAGCCACATGACAACTCGAACGCAGTATTTT CASSHMTTRTQYF
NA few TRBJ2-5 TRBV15 TGTGCCACCAGCACCCGGACATTTGAGACCCAGTACTTC CATSTRTFETQYF
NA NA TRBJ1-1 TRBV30 TGTGCCTGGATTTCCCTGGTGAACACTGAAGCTTTCTTT CAWISLVNTEAFF
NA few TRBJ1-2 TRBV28 TGTGCCAGCAGTCCCACCGCCGGAGCATCCTATGGCTACACCTTC CASSPTAGASYGYTF
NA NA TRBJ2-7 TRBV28 TGTGCCAGCAGAACACAGGTGGACTACGAGCAGTACTTC CASRTQVDYEQYF
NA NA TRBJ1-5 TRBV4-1 TGCGCCAGCAGCCAACTTAACAGGGTTCAGCCCCAGCATTTT CASSQLNRVQPQHF
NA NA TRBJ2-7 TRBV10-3 TGTGTCACCTCGACGGCGGGGATCTCCTACGAGCAGTACTTC CVTSTAGISYEQYF
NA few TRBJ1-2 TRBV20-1 TGCAGTGCTAGAGCAAACGGACGGTCCAACTATGGCTACACCTTC CSARANGRSNYGYTF
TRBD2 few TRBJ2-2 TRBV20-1 TGCAGTGCTAGTCATCCTAGCGGGAGGATTACCGGGGAGCTGTTTTTT CSASHPSGRITGELFF
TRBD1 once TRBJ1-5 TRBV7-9 TGTGCCAGCAGCCCCCCCGGGGGGGACAGACCTAATCAGCCCCAGCATTTT CASSPPGGDRPNQPQHF
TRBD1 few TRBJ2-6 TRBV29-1 TGCAGCGTGGAGGGACAGGGATCTGGGGCCAACGTCCTGACTTTC CSVEGQGSGANVLTF
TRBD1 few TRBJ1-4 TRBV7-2 TGTGCCAGCAGCGGACAGGGTGTGTCTAATGAAAAACTGTTTTTT CASSGQGVSNEKLFF
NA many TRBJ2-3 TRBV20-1 TGCAGCGCTCGGGAGAGCACAGATACGCAGTATTTT CSARESTDTQYF
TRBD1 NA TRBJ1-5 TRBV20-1 TGCAGTGCTAGAGATCCTGGACAGGGACCTAATCAGCCCCAGCATTTT CSARDPGQGPNQPQHF
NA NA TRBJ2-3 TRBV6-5 TGTGCCAGCAGGAGAGGTAGCACAGATACGCAGTATTTT CASRRGSTDTQYF
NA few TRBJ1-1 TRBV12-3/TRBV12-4 TGTGCCAGCAGCATTCCAGGGAACACTGAAGCTTTCTTT CASSIPGNTEAFF
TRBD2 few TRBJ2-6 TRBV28 TGTGCCAGCAGTTTAATGGCTAGCGGGAGGAACACTGGGGCCAACGTCCTGACTTTC CASSLMASGRNTGANVLTF
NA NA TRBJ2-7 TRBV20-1 TGCAGTGCTAGAGGACTAGTTGACGAGCAGTACTTC CSARGLVDEQYF
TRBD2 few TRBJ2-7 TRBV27 TGTGCCAGCAGCCTCAGCGGGAGTCGGTACGAGCAGTACTTC CASSLSGSRYEQYF
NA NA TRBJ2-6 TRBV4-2 TGTGTCAGCAGCCAAGACAACTCTGGGGCCAACGTCCTGACTTTC CVSSQDNSGANVLTF
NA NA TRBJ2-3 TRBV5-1 TGCGCCAGCAGCTGGGACGGACTAAGCACAGATACGCAGTATTTT CASSWDGLSTDTQYF
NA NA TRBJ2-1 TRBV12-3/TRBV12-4 TGTGCCAGCAGTTCACCTGGGGGGGGGCCCTACAATGAGCAGTTCTTC CASSSPGGGPYNEQFF
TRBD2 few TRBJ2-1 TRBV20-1 TGCAGTGCTAGTTCCGCCCTAGCGGGAGCGTACAATGAGCAGTTCTTC CSASSALAGAYNEQFF
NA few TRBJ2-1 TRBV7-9 TGTGCCAGCAGCTTAACACAGATCGAGCAGTTCTTC CASSLTQIEQFF
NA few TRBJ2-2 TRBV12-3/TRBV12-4 TGTGCCAGCAGCCGGGGCGGGGAGCTGTTTTTT CASSRGGELFF
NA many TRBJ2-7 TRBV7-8 TGTGCCAGCAGCTTAGAAGTCAGGTCCTACGAGCAGTACTTC CASSLEVRSYEQYF
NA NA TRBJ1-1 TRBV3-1 TGTGCCAGCAGCCAAGGGTCAGAAAGAGAAGCTTTCTTT CASSQGSEREAFF
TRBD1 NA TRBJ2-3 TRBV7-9 TGTGCCAGCAGCCGGACAGGGGCGAACACAGATACGCAGTATTTT CASSRTGANTDTQYF